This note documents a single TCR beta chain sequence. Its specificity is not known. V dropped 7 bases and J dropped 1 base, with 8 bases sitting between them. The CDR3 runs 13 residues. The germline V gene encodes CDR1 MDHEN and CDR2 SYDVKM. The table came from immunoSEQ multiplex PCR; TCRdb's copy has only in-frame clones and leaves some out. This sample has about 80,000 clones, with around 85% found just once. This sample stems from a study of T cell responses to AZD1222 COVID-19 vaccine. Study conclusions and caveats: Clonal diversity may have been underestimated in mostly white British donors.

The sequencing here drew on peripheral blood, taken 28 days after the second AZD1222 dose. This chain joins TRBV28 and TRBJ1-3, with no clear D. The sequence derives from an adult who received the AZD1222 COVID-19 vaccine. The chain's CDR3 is CASTQISGNTIYF. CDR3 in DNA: TGTGCCAGCACTCAAATATCTGGAAACACCATATATTTT.